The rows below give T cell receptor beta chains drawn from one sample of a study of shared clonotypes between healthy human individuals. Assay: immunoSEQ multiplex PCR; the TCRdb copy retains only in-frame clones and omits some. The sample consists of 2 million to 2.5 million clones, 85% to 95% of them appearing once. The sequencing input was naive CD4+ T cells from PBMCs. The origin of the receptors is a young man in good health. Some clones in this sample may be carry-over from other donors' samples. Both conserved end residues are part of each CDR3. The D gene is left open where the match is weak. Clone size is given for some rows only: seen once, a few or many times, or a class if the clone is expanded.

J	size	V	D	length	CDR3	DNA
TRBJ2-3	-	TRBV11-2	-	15	CASGPLVLGGDTQYF	TGTGCCAGCGGCCCACTCGTCTTAGGAGGGGATACGCAGTATTTT
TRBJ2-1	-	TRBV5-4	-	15	CASSLSGLGNNEQFF	TGTGCCAGCAGCTTGTCCGGTCTTGGGAACAATGAGCAGTTCTTC
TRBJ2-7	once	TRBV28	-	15	CASRDPGTGSYEQYF	TGTGCCAGCAGGGACCCCGGGACTGGGTCCTACGAGCAGTACTTC
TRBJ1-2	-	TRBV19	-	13	CASSLGTFYGYTF	TGTGCCAGTAGCCTCGGCACTTTCTATGGCTACACCTTC
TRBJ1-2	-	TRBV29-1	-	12	CSVEGVYGGYTF	TGCAGCGTTGAGGGCGTTTACGGAGGCTACACCTTC
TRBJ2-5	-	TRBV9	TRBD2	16	CASSVAGLAGVETQYF	TGTGCCAGCAGCGTAGCAGGACTAGCGGGAGTAGAGACCCAGTACTTC
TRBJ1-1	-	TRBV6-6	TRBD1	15	CASSYPGQGRAEAFF	TGTGCCAGCAGTTACCCCGGACAGGGGAGGGCTGAAGCTTTCTTT
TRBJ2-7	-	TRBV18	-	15	CASSPPSGSSYEQYF	TGTGCCAGCTCACCACCGTCTGGGAGCTCCTACGAGCAGTACTTC
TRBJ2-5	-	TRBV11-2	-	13	CASSSGTQETQYF	TGTGCCAGCAGCTCCGGGACTCAAGAGACCCAGTACTTC
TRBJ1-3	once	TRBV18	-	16	CASSPTVSRSGNTIYF	TGTGCCAGCTCACCAACAGTATCGAGGTCTGGAAACACCATATATTTT
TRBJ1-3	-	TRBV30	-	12	CAWSLTGNTIYF	TGTGCCTGGAGCTTAACAGGGAACACCATATATTTT
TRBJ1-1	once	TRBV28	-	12	CASHLLGAEAFF	TGTGCCAGCCACCTGCTAGGCGCTGAAGCTTTCTTT
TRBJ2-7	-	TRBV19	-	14	CASRQGASGYEQYF	TGTGCCAGTAGGCAGGGGGCTAGCGGCTACGAGCAGTACTTC
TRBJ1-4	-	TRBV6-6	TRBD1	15	CASSPPQGVGEKLFF	TGTGCCAGCAGCCCGCCGCAGGGGGTGGGCGAAAAACTGTTTTTT
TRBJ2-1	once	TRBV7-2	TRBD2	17	CASSFVSGLAGGREQFF	TGTGCCAGCAGCTTCGTGTCAGGACTAGCGGGAGGTAGAGAGCAGTTCTTC
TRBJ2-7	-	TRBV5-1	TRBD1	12	CASSLGGQEQYF	TGCGCCAGCAGCTTGGGGGGACAGGAGCAGTACTTC
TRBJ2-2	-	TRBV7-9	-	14	CASSGLANTGELFF	TGTGCCAGCAGCGGACTGGCGAACACCGGGGAGCTGTTTTTT
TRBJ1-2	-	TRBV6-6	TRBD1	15	CASSYSTGENYGYTF	TGTGCCAGCAGTTACTCGACAGGGGAGAACTATGGCTACACCTTC
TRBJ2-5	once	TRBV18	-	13	CASSPGAEETQYF	TGTGCCAGCTCACCAGGGGCAGAAGAGACCCAGTACTTC
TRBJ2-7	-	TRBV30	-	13	CAWSVRLTGEQYF	TGTGCCTGGAGTGTTCGGCTCACCGGCGAGCAGTACTTC
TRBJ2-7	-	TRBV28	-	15	CASILKGGAAYEQYF	TGTGCCAGCATCCTCAAGGGGGGAGCAGCCTACGAGCAGTACTTC
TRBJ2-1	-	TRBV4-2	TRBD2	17	CASSQSPGLGSYNEQFF	TGTGCCAGCAGCCAGAGCCCGGGACTAGGTTCCTACAATGAGCAGTTCTTC
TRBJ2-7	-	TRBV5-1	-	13	CASSLVGPYEQYF	TGCGCCAGCAGCTTGGTTGGGCCGTACGAGCAGTACTTC
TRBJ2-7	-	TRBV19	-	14	CASSIDIQGVEQYF	TGTGCCAGTAGTATAGATATACAGGGAGTCGAGCAGTACTTC
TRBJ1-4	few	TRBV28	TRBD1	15	CASSRRRGRNEKLFF	TGTGCCAGCAGTCGTAGAAGGGGGCGGAATGAAAAACTGTTTTTT
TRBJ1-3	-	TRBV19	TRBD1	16	CASRPPGQGGGNTIYF	TGTGCCAGTAGACCCCCCGGACAGGGCGGTGGAAACACCATATATTTT
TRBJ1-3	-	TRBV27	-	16	CASRGSGSSAGNTIYF	TGTGCCAGCAGGGGATCAGGGAGCAGCGCTGGAAACACCATATATTTT
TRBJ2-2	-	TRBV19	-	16	CASSISGAPSTGELFF	TGTGCCAGTAGTATTTCAGGGGCCCCCAGCACCGGGGAGCTGTTTTTT
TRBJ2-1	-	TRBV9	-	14	CASTSPEVHDEQFF	TGTGCCAGCACCTCTCCGGAGGTTCACGATGAGCAGTTCTTC
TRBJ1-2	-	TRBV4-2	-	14	CASSHRWGAAGYTF	TGTGCCAGCAGCCACCGTTGGGGGGCGGCTGGCTACACCTTC
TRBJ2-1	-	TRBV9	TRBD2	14	CASSVSGHYNEQFF	TGTGCCAGCAGCGTTAGCGGGCACTACAATGAGCAGTTCTTC
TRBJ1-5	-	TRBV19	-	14	CASRPQGGNGPQHF	TGTGCCAGTAGACCCCAAGGGGGAAATGGGCCCCAGCATTTT
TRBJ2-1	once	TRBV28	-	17	CASSLGGAESSYNEQFF	TGTGCCAGCAGTTTAGGGGGAGCTGAGAGCTCCTACAATGAGCAGTTCTTC
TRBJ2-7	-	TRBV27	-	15	CASAPRPGHYYEQYF	TGTGCCAGCGCCCCCCGCCCTGGACATTATTACGAGCAGTACTTC
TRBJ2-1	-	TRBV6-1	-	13	CASSAQLRAEQFF	TGTGCCAGCAGTGCCCAGCTTCGGGCTGAGCAGTTCTTC
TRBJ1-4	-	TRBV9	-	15	CASSGTGLINEKLFF	TGTGCCAGCAGCGGCACAGGCCTTATTAATGAAAAACTGTTTTTT
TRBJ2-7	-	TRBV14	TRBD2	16	CASSQGERELSYEQYF	TGTGCCAGCAGCCAAGGCGAGCGGGAGCTCTCCTACGAGCAGTACTTC
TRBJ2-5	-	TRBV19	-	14	CASSSSRGRETQYF	TGTGCCAGTAGTTCGAGCAGGGGACGGGAGACCCAGTACTTC
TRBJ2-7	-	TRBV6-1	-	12	CASTGPALEQYF	TGTGCCAGCACCGGACCGGCCTTGGAGCAGTACTTC
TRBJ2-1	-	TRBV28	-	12	CASSLTGDEQFF	TGTGCCAGCAGTTTAACCGGTGATGAGCAGTTCTTC
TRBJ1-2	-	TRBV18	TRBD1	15	CASSPGTALYYGYTF	TGTGCCAGCTCACCAGGGACAGCCCTCTACTATGGCTACACCTTC
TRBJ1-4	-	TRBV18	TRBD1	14	CASSPTGGREKLFF	TGTGCCAGCTCACCCACAGGGGGACGGGAAAAACTGTTTTTT